What follows is one TCR beta chain and its context. There is no known antigen for this receptor. One base away there is no much larger clone; base qualities are not given. The immunoSEQ Assay, a bias-controlled multiplex PCR, was used to amplify TCRbeta CDR3 regions from genomic DNA. On the study's bioinformatics: Within the assay, amplification of reference gene primers was used to estimate how many nucleated cells each sample contained. To quantify the absolute abundance of each unique TCRbeta CDR3 rearrangement, sequence reads were collapsed and filtered. For each sample, productive Simpson clonality was calculated as the square root of Simpson's diversity index across productive rearrangements. This immuneACCESS table, as held by TCRdb, lists in-frame sequences with V and J called but not all clones. Of the missing ones, under half trace to an unresolved V gene in checked studies; the others have no known cause. V, J and clone size were drawn from that table, and D and trimming were deduced from the DNA. The sample profile shows some 73,000 clones; over 75% of them were found once. 6.9% of the sample rests with the top ten.

The data were taken from a study of blood T cell repertoires in COVID-19 (TCRdb year 2020). Regarding the complete study: Samples from collaborators originated in the United States, Italy and Spain and spanned both the acute and convalescent phases of COVID-19. The repertoires were made available in a free public database intended to serve as a resource for research on the immune response to SARS-CoV-2. The material from the prospective study consisted of cDNA or gDNA derived from T cells, B-cell-depleted T cells, or PBMCs. A de-identified subject ID, COVID-19 status, age in years and sex were almost always included in the sample metadata. Deeply sampled blood TCRbeta repertoires from subjects exposed to, actively infected with, or recovered from COVID-19 were included in the dataset. Where HLA class I and class II types were available, the types were taken from metadata supplied by the sample provider, not from assay-based typing. The samples were drawn from two sources: the first 160 participants of the ongoing ImmuneRACE study, and some 1,300 subjects contributed by 6 global collaborators. Broad study findings and their caveats: How much clinical and demographic metadata was included differed by source and by participant, and the metadata was provided uncurated.

Taken from cysteine to phenylalanine, the CDR3 has 17 residues. Just CDR3 DNA is preserved here, 51 bases in frame from base 1. Germline trimming: 4 bases from V, 0 bases from J; junction bases outside gene matches: 5. Sequences LGHNA (CDR1) and YSLEER (CDR2) are obtained from the germline V gene. Collaborating institutions collected whole blood in K2EDTA tubes following their own protocols. For TCRbeta analysis, collaborator samples were shipped as frozen whole blood, as isolated PBMCs, or as DNA extracted from either sample type. The sequence is built from TRBV4-3 and TRBJ2-3; TRBD2 matches 12 bases in the middle. What was sequenced was peripheral blood. The TCR comes from a human donor in a cohort sampled during active COVID-19. The CDR3 reads as follows: CASSLFGLAGSTDTQYF. The nucleotide sequence is given as TGCGCCAGCAGCCTGTTCGGACTAGCGGGGAGCACAGATACGCAGTATTTT.